Each of the 18 T cell receptor beta chains below was sequenced from the same sample in a study of Graves' ophthalmopathy and Graves' hyperthyroidism. RNA transcripts provided the template for amplifying TCR beta CDR3 regions. RT-PCR was first run with HTBI primers, then multiplex PCR in a second round. TCRdb fed the multiplex PCR reads into MiXCR, producing one record per CDR3 protein. The top ten clones hold approximately 43% of a sample with around 670,000 distinct CDR3 sequences, 40% of them seen once. The sequenced sample consisted of peripheral blood. The origin of the receptors is an adult man with Graves' ophthalmopathy.

A note on this clonotype: Given the absence of the conserved phenylalanine or tryptophan at the CDR3 end, a read error is likely. V usage is TRBV29-1 and J usage is TRBJ1-1; TRBD1 agrees at 7 bases. The V gene's germline CDR1 is SQVTM and CDR2 ANQGSEA. The length of the CDR3 is 12 residues. The V gene end was trimmed by 5 bases and the J gene end by 4 bases; junction bases not matched to a gene: 4. Here the CDR3 reads CSVSGQATEAFS. CDR3 bases: TGCAGCGTTTCAGGACAGGCCACTGAAGCTTTCTCT.

This clonotype was counted many times. The chain couples TRBV2 to TRBJ1-1; 8 positions match TRBD1. The CDR3 runs to 16 residues. V lost 5 bases, J lost 2 bases, and 10 bases stayed unmatched. CDR1 is SNHLY, CDR2 FYNNEI, per germline. In nucleotides, the CDR3 is TGTGCCAGCAGTAGTGCAGGGGGCTTGGGCAACACTGAAGCTTTCTTT. Protein: CASSSAGGLGNTEAFF.

The CDR3 nucleotides are TGTGCCAGCAGTTTACTAGGCACCGAGCAGTTCTTC. This encodes CASSLLGTEQFF. The rearrangement uses TRBV11-1 and TRBJ2-1, with a weak D call TRBD2 (5 bases). Germline assignment: CDR1 SGHAT and CDR2 FQDESV (reference sequence). V lost 6 bases and J 10 bases, leaving 13 bases between the germline ends. The CDR3 consists of 12 residues.

At least ten counts were recorded for this clonotype. The chain has TRBV7-2 and TRBJ2-7; D may be TRBD1 or TRBD2 (6 bases each). CDR1 and CDR2 from the germline V gene are SGHTA and FQGNSA. The V end was cut by 5 bases, the J end by 0 bases, with 14 bases between. This CDR3 comprises 15 residues. Here the CDR3 reads CASSLGGQSSYEQYF. Here the CDR3 DNA reads TGTGCCAGCAGCCTTGGGGGGCAAAGCTCCTACGAGCAGTACTTC.

In its sample, this clonotype was seen a few times. This rearrangement joins TRBV7-3 to TRBJ1-1; D unclear. CDR3 size: 13 residues. Germline lookup yields CDR1 SGHTA and CDR2 FQGTGA. V was cut by 5 bases and J by 3 bases, with 10 bases left in between. CDR3: CASSLDPDTEAFF. Written as DNA, the CDR3 is TGTGCCAGCAGCCTCGATCCCGACACTGAAGCTTTCTTT.

V and J are TRBV5-6 and TRBJ1-1; 11 nucleotides match TRBD1. V lost 0 bases to trimming and J lost 1 base; unmatched junction nucleotides: 11. The CDR3 consists of 19 residues. CDR1 and CDR2 from the germline V gene are SGHDT and YYEEEE. CDR3 residues: CASSLVGGTGGLRNTEAFF. CDR3 in DNA: TGTGCCAGCAGCTTGGTAGGCGGGACAGGGGGACTACGGAACACTGAAGCTTTCTTT.

Points on this clonotype: A read error may account for a junction end that differs from germline. The V gene is TRBV24-1, the J gene TRBJ2-7; tentatively, D is TRBD2 (6 bases). The CDR3 extends over 14 amino acids. Germline-derived CDR1 and CDR2 are KGHDR and SFDVKD. CDR3 loop: CASSLTRLGAEQYF. The CDR3 region has the DNA TGTGCCAGCAGTTTGACGAGACTAGGGGCCGAGCAGTACTTC.

This clonotype has a count of ten or more. V is TRBV10-1 and J is TRBJ2-2, with D perhaps TRBD1 (5 bases). Deletions cut 3 bases from V and 3 bases from J, with 5 bases between. Looked up from germline, CDR1 is WNHNN and CDR2 is SYGVQD (reference sequence). The CDR3 is made up of 13 amino acids. In nucleotides, the CDR3 is TGCGCCAGCAGTGACAGGGACACCGGGGAGCTGTTTTTT. As protein: CASSDRDTGELFF.

The chain is built from TRBV11-2 and TRBJ2-5; the match to TRBD1 covers 8 bases. From germline, CDR1 is SGHAT and CDR2 FQNNGV. The junction had 6 bases not matched to a gene; V was cut back by 4 bases and J by 2 bases. The CDR3 consists of 15 residues. The CDR3 sequence: CASSWTGRNQETQYF. For the CDR3, the DNA is TGTGCCAGCAGCTGGACAGGGCGGAATCAAGAGACCCAGTACTTC.

With respect to this clonotype: One end of the junction is discordant with germline, which a read error may explain. The gene calls are TRBV7-9 and TRBJ2-7; possibly TRBD1 for D (6 bases). The CDR3 loop spans 14 amino acids. In germline, CDR1 is SEHNR, CDR2 FQNEAQ (reference sequence). CDR3 in amino acids: CASSTRQAIYGQYF. CDR3 nucleotide sequence: TGTGCCAGCAGCACCCGACAGGCAATCTACGGGCAGTACTTC.

This clonotype has at least ten counts. The J gene is TRBJ1-1, the V gene TRBV19; D gene ambiguous. This CDR3 has 13 residues. V shed 4 bases and J shed 5 bases, with 11 bases lying between them. Germline CDR1 is LNHDA and CDR2 is SQIVND (reference sequence). Here the CDR3 reads CASSKKLWTEAFF. The CDR3 DNA sequence: TGTGCCAGTAGTAAGAAACTGTGGACTGAAGCTTTCTTT. Filled out from reference TRBV19 and TRBJ1-1, the complete variable domain reads DGGITQSPKYLFRKEGQNVTLSCEQNLNHDAMYWYRQDPGQGLRLIYYSQIVNDFQKGDIAEGYSVSREKKESFPLTVTSAQKNPTAFYLCASSKKLWTEAFFGQGTRLTVV.

This clonotype was seen at least ten times. The chain employs TRBV4-2 and TRBJ1-6; D is perhaps TRBD1 (5 bases). Trimming took 3 bases from V and 10 from J, leaving 10 bases between them. The germline CDR1 and CDR2 sequences are LGHNA and YNFKEQ. The CDR3 length is 13 residues. The CDR3 is CASSQAGNSPLHF. As DNA, the CDR3 is TGTGCCAGCAGCCAGGCAGGGAACTCACCCCTCCACTTT.

This clonotype was counted a few times. J is TRBJ1-1 and V is TRBV7-9; the D gene is possibly TRBD1 (5 bases). This CDR3 is built from 15 residues. Germline CDR1 and CDR2: SEHNR and FQNEAQ (reference sequence). The ends were cut back, 1 base at V and 4 bases at J, with 13 bases in the middle. CDR3 residues: CASSLGLGGSTEAFF. The CDR3 DNA follows: TGTGCCAGCAGCTTAGGGTTGGGGGGGAGCACTGAAGCTTTCTTT.

CDR3 sequence reads: CASKFGTANGYTF. CDR3 DNA sequence: TGTGCCAGCAAGTTCGGGACAGCTAATGGCTACACCTTC. The chain combines TRBV2 with TRBJ1-2; 7 positions match TRBD1. The germline V gene encodes CDR1 SNHLY and CDR2 FYNNEI. V lost 7 bases and J lost 6; bases outside the gene matches: 8. This CDR3 has 13 amino acids. The variable domain in full, with the rest retrieved from reference TRBV2 and TRBJ1-2, is EPEVTQTPSHQVTQMGQEVILRCVPISNHLYFYWYRQILGQKVEFLVSFYNNEISEKSEIFDDQFSVERPDGSNFTLKIRSTKLEDSAMYFCASKFGTANGYTFGSGTRLTVV.

This clonotype was counted between two and nine times. The chain uses TRBV25-1 and TRBJ2-2, with 8 bases identical to TRBD1. The CDR3 runs to 16 residues. Germline CDR1 MGHDK, CDR2 SYGVNS. V lost 4 bases to trimming and J lost 0 bases; unmatched junction nucleotides: 4. For the CDR3, the DNA is TGTGCCAGCAGTGGACAGGGGTTCGCGAACACCGGGGAGCTGTTTTTT. It translates to CASSGQGFANTGELFF.

The chain couples TRBV7-8 to TRBJ2-5, with unresolved D. The germline V gene encodes CDR1 SGHVS and CDR2 FQNEAQ. V was shortened by 5 bases and J by 2 bases, with 12 bases between the two germline ends. This CDR3 contains 14 residues. CDR3: CASSQRSFQETQYF. The CDR3 coding sequence is TGTGCCAGCAGCCAACGCTCATTTCAAGAGACCCAGTACTTC.

This clonotype has only a few counts. The CDR3 spells CSARGPPRVFLRDYGYTF. DNA for the CDR3: TGCAGTGCTAGAGGTCCGCCAAGGGTCTTTCTCAGGGACTATGGCTACACCTTC. The chain carries TRBV20-1 and TRBJ1-2, with D tentatively TRBD1 (5 bases). The V end was cut by 1 base, the J end by 3 bases, with 24 bases between. This CDR3 has 18 residues. From germline, CDR1 is DFQATT and CDR2 SNEGSKA (reference sequence).

This rearrangement joins TRBV11-2 to TRBJ2-7; 9 bases are a match to TRBD1. With 4 bases clipped from V and 7 bases from J, the junction kept 8 bases outside the gene matches. Germline V gene lookup returns CDR1 SGHAT and CDR2 FQNNGV. The CDR3 is 14 amino acids. This chain's CDR3 is CASSSPGTGIEQYF. As DNA, the CDR3 is TGTGCCAGCAGCTCTCCAGGGACAGGGATAGAGCAGTACTTC.